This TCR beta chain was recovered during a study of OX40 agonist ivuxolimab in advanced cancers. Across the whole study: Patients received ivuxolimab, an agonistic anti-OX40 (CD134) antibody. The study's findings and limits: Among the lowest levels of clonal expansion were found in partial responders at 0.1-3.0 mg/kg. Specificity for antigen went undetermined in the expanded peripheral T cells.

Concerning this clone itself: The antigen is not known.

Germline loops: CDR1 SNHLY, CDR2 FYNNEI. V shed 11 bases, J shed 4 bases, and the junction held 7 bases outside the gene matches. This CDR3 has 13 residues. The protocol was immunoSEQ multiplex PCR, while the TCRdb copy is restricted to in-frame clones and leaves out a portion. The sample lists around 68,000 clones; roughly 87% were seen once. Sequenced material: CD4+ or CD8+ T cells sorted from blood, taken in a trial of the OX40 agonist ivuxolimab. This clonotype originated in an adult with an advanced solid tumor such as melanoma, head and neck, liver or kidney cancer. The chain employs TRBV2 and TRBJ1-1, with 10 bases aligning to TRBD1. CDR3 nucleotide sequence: TGTGCCGTTCCGGGACAGGGGCTCACTGAAGCTTTCTTT. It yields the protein CAVPGQGLTEAFF.